In its sample, the clone carrying this T cell receptor (beta chain) was seen many times. Primers used in a second PCR of about 6 to 11 cycles were a sample-barcoded 5' primer and a J-beta primer mix. TCRdb ran MiXCR on the 5' RACE reads and lists one entry per CDR3 protein. The repertoire has hundreds of thousands of distinct CDR3 sequences, more than 55% of them found once; the top ten carry about a quarter. Per germline, CDR1 KGHSH and CDR2 LQKENI. V gave up 8 bases and J gave up 4 bases; unmatched junction bases: 6. The CDR3 has 13 residues. These data belong to a study of blood T cells in healthy people across ages.

The material sequenced was blood. The chain has TRBV18 and TRBJ1-1; 8 bases fit TRBD1. The sequence was obtained from a man aged 40-50 years in good health. The CDR3 is CASSPDRVTEAFF. Written as DNA, the CDR3 is TGTGCCAGCAGTCCGGACAGGGTCACTGAAGCTTTCTTT.